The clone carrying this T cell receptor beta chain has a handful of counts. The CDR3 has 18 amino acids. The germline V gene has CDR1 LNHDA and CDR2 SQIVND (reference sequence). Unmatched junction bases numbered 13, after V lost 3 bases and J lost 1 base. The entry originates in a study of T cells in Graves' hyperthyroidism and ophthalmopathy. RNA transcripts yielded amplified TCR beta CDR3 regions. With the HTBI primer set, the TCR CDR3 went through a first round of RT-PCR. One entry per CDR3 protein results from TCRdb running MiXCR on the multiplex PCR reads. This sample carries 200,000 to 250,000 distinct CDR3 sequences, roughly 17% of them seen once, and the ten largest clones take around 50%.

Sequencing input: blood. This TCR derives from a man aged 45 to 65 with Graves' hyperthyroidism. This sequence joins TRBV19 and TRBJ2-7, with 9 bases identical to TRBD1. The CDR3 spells CASSIRDRVVWQSYEQYF. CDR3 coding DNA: TGTGCCAGTAGTATTCGGGACAGGGTGGTTTGGCAATCCTACGAGCAGTACTTC.